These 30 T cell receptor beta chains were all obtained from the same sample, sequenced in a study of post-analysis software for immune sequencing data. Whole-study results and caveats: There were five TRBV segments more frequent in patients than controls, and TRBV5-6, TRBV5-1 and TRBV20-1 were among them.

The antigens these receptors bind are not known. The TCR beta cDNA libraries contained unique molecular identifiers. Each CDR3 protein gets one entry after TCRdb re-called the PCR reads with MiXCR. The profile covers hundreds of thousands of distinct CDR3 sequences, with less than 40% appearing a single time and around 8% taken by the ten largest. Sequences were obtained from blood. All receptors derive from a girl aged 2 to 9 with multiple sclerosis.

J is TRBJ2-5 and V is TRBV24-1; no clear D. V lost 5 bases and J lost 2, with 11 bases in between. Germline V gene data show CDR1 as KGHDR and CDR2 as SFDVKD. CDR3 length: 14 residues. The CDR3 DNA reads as TGTGCCACCAGTGGTCGCGGATCTCAAGAGACCCAGTACTTC. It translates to CATSGRGSQETQYF.

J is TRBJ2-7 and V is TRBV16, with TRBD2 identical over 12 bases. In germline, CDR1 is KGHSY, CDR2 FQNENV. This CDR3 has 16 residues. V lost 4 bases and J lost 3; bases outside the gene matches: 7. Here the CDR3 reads CASSPRLAGAGYEQYF. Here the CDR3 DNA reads TGTGCCAGCAGCCCTCGACTAGCGGGAGCTGGCTACGAGCAGTACTTC.

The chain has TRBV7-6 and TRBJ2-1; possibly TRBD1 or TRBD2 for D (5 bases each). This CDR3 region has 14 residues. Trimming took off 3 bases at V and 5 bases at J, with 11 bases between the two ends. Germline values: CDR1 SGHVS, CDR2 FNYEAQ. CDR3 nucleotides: TGTGCCAGCAGCTTGGGGGAGACGCACAATGAGCAGTTCTTC. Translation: CASSLGETHNEQFF.

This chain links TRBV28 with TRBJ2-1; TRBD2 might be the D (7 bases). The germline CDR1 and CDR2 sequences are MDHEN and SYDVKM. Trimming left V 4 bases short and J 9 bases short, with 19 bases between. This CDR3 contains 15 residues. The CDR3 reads CASSSPQARGAEQFF. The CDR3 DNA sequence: TGTGCCAGCAGTTCTCCACAGGCTCGGGGGGCTGAGCAGTTCTTC. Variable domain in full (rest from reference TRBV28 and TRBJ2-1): DVKVTQSSRYLVKRTGEKVFLECVQDMDHENMFWYRQDPGLGLRLIYFSYDVKMKEKGDIPEGYSVSREKKERFSLILESASTNQTSMYLCASSSPQARGAEQFFGPGTRLTVL.

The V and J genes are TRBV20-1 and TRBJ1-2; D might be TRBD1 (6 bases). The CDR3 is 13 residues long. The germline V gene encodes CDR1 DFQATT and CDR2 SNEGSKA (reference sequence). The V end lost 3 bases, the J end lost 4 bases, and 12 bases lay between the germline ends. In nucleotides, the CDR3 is TGCAGTGCTAGCCCCGGACAGATCTATGGCTACACCTTC. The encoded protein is CSASPGQIYGYTF.

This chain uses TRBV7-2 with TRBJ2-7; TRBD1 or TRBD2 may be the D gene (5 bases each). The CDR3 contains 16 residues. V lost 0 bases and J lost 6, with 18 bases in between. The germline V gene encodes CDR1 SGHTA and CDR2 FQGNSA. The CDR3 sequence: CASSLAPGTTLVEQYF. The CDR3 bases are TGTGCCAGCAGCTTAGCCCCCGGGACCACTTTGGTCGAGCAGTACTTC.

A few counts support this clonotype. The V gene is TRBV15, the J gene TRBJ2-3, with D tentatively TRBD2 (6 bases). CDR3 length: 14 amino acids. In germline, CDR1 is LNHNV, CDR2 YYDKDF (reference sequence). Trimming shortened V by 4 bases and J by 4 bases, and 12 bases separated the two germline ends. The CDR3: CATSTFSGADTQYF. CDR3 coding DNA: TGTGCCACCAGCACGTTTAGCGGCGCAGATACGCAGTATTTT.

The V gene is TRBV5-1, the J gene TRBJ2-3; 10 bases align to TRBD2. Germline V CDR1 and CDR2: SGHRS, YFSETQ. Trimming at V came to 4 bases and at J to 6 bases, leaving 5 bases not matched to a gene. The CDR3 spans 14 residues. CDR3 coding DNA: TGCGCCAGCAGCGACAGCGGGAGGGGCGATACGCAGTATTTT. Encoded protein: CASSDSGRGDTQYF.

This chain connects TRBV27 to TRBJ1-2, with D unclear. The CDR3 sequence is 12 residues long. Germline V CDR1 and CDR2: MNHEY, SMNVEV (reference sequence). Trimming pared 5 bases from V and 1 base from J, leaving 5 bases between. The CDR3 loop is CASSKHNYGYTF. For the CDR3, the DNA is TGTGCCAGCAGTAAACATAACTATGGCTACACCTTC.

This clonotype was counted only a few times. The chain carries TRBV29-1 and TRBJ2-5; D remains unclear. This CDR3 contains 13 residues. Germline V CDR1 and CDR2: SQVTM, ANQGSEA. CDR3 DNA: TGCAGTCCCAGGCTTCTAGGAGTAGAGACCCAGTACTTC. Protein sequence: CSPRLLGVETQYF.

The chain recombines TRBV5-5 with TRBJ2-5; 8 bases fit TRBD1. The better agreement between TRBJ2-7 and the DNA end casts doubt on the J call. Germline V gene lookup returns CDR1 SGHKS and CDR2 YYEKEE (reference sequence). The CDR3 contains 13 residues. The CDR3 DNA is TGTGCCAGCAGCGGACAGGGCTGGAACGAGCAGTACTTC. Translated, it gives CASSGQGWNEQYF.

The CDR3 DNA is TGTGCCAGCAGCCGACGGGGGGAAACGAATTCACCCCTCCACTTT. Encoded protein: CASSRRGETNSPLHF. The chain carries TRBV3-1 and TRBJ1-6; TRBD1 is a possible D gene (5 bases). Trimming pared 4 bases from V and 7 bases from J, leaving 14 bases between. The length of the CDR3 is 15 residues. Germline V gives CDR1 LGHDT, CDR2 YNNKEL (reference sequence). The full variable domain, with the rest looked up from reference TRBV3-1 and TRBJ1-6, is DTAVSQTPKYLVTQMGNDKSIKCEQNLGHDTMYWYKQDSKKFLKIMFSYNNKELIINETVPNRFSPKSPDKAHLNLHINSLELGDSAVYFCASSRRGETNSPLHFGNGTRLTVT.

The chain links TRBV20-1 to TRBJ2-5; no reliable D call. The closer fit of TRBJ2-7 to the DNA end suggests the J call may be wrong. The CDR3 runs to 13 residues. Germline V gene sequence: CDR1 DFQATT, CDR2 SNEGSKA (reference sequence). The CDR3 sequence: CSARNQRTYEQYF. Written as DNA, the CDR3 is TGCAGTGCTAGAAACCAACGAACTTACGAGCAGTACTTC.

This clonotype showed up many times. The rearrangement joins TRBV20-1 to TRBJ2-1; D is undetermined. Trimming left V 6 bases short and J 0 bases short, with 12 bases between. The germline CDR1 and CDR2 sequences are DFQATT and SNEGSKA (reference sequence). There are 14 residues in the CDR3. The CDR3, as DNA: TGCAGTGCCGTAAGATTTTCCTCCTACAATGAGCAGTTCTTC. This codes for CSAVRFSSYNEQFF.

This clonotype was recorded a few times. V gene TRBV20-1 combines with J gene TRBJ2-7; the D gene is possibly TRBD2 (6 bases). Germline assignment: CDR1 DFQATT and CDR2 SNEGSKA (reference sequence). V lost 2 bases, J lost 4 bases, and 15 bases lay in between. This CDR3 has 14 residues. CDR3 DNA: TGCAGTGCTAGACGGCGGGGAACCACTTACGAGCAGTACTTC. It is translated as CSARRRGTTYEQYF.

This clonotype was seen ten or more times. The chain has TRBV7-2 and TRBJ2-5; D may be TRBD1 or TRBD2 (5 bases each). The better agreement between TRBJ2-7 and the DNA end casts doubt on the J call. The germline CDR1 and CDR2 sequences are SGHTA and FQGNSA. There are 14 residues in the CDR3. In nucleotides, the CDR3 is TGTGCCAGCAGCTTAGGAGGGGTGGGGTACGAGCAGTACTTC. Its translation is CASSLGGVGYEQYF.

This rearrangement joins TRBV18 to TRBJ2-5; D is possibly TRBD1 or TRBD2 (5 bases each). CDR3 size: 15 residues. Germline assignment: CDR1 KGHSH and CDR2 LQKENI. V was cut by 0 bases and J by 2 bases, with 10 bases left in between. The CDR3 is CASSPPGTAQETQYF. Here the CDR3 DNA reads TGTGCCAGCTCACCACCCGGGACGGCTCAAGAGACCCAGTACTTC.

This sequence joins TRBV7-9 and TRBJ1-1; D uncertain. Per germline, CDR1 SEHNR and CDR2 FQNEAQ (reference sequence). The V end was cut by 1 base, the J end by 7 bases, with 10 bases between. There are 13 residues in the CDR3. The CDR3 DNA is TGTGCCAGCAGCTTAGACCCTCTCTATGAAGCTTTCTTT. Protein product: CASSLDPLYEAFF. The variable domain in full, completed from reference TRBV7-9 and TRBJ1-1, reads DTGVSQNPRHKITKRGQNVTFRCDPISEHNRLYWYRQTLGQGPEFLTYFQNEAQLEKSRLLSDRFSAERPKGSFSTLEIQRTEQGDSAMYLCASSLDPLYEAFFGQGTRLTVV.

The CDR3 DNA is TGCAGCGTTGAGGCGGGCGGTTTAGCGCAGTATTTT. This encodes CSVEAGGLAQYF. The chain employs TRBV29-1 and TRBJ2-3, with a weak D call TRBD2 (5 bases). The V end was cut by 3 bases, the J end by 10 bases, with 14 bases between. Germline CDR1 SQVTM, CDR2 ANQGSEA. This CDR3 has 12 amino acids.

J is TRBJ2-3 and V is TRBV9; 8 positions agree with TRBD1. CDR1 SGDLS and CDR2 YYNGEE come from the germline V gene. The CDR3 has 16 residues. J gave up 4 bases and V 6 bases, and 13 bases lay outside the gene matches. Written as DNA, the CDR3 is TGTGCCAGCACCCGAGACCCAGGGGGCGCTTCAGATACGCAGTATTTT. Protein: CASTRDPGGASDTQYF.

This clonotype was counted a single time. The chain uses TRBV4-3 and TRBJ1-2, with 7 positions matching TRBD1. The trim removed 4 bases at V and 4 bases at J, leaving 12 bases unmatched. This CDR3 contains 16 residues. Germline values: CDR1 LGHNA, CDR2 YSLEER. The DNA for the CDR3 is TGCGCCAGCAGCCCGGGGACAGCCCGGGTGGGCTATGGCTACACCTTC. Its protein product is CASSPGTARVGYGYTF.

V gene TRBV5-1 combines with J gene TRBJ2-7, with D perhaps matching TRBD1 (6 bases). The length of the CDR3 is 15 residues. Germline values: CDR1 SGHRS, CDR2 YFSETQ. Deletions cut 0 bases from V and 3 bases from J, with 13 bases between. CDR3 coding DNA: TGCGCCAGCAGCTTGGCCACGGGACAACTCTACGAGCAGTACTTC. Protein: CASSLATGQLYEQYF.

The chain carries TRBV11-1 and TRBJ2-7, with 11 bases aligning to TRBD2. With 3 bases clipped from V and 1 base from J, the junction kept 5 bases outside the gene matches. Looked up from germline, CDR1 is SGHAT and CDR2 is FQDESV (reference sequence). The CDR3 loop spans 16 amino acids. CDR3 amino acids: CASSFTGTSGSYEQYF. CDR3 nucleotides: TGTGCCAGCAGCTTCACCGGGACTAGCGGATCCTACGAGCAGTACTTC.

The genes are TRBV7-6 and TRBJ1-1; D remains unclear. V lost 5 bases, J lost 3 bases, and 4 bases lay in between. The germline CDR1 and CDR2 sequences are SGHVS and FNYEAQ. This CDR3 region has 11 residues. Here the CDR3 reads CASSIDTEAFF. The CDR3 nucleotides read TGTGCCAGCAGCATTGACACTGAAGCTTTCTTT.

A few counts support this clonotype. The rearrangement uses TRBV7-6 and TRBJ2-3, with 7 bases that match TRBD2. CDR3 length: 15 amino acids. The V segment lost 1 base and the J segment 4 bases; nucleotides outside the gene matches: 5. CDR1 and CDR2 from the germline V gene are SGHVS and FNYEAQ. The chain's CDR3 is CASSLEAGVADTQYF. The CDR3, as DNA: TGTGCCAGCAGCTTAGAGGCGGGGGTTGCAGATACGCAGTATTTT.

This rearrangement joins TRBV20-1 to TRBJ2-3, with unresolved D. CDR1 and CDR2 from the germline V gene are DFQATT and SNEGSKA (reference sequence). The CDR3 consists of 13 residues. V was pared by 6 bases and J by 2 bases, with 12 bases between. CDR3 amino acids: CSAKITNTDTQYF. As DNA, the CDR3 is TGCAGTGCCAAGATAACTAACACAGATACGCAGTATTTT.

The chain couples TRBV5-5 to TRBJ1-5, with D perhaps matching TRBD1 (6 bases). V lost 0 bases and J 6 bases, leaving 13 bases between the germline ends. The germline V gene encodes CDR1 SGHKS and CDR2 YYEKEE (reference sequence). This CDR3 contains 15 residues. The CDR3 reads CASSLGGPMSQPQHF. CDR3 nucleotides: TGTGCCAGCAGCTTGGGGGGGCCCATGAGTCAGCCCCAGCATTTT.

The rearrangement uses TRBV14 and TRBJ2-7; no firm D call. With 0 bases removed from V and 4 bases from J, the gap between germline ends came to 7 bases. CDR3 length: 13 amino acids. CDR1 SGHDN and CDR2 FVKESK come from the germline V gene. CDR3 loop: CASSQDTRYEQYF. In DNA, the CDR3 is TGTGCCAGCAGCCAAGATACAAGGTACGAGCAGTACTTC. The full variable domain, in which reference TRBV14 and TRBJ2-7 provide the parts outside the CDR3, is EAGVTQFPSHSVIEKGQTVTLRCDPISGHDNLYWYRRVMGKEIKFLLHFVKESKQDESGMPNNRFLAERTGGTYSTLKVQPAELEDSGVYFCASSQDTRYEQYFGPGTRLTVT.

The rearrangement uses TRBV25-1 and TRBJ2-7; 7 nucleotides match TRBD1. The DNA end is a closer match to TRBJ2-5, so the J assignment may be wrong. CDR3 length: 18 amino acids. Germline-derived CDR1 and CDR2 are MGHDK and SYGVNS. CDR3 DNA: TGTGCCAGCAGTACCCTTAAATGGGGCAGGGGGTCGGGAGAGACCCAGTACTTC. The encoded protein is CASSTLKWGRGSGETQYF.

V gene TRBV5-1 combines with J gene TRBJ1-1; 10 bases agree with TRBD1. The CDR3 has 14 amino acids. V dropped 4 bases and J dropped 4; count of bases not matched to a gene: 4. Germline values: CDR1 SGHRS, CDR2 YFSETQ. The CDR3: CASSGTGVGTEAFF. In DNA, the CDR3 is TGCGCCAGCAGCGGGACAGGGGTGGGCACTGAAGCTTTCTTT.